The rows below give T cell receptor beta chains drawn from one sample of a study of control samples from healthy donors and cancer patients. Sequenced by immunoSEQ multiplex PCR; TCRdb stores in-frame clones only, minus some. This sample has about 65,000 clones, with about nine tenths found just once. The sample taken for sequencing was PBMCs. Source of these receptors: a woman aged 45 to 65 with colorectal cancer. Both conserved end residues are part of each CDR3. The D gene is left open where the match is weak. Not all rows give a size; the values are once, few, many and, for expanded clones, a class.

V gene: TRBV9; J gene: TRBJ2-7; D gene: TRBD1; clone size: NA; CDR3 DNA: TGTGCCAGCAGCGCGTCCGGGACAGGCGGCGAGCAGTACTTC; CDR3 protein: CASSASGTGGEQYF
V gene: TRBV4-1; J gene: TRBJ2-3; D gene: NA; clone size: NA; CDR3 DNA: TGCGCCAGCAGCCAGGATAACATAGACACAGATACGCAGTATTTT; CDR3 protein: CASSQDNIDTDTQYF
V gene: TRBV18; J gene: TRBJ2-3; D gene: NA; clone size: NA; CDR3 DNA: TGTGCCAGCTCATTTCGGGGCATAAGCACAGATACGCAGTATTTT; CDR3 protein: CASSFRGISTDTQYF
V gene: TRBV19; J gene: TRBJ1-4; D gene: TRBD1; clone size: NA; CDR3 DNA: TGTGCCAGTAGTTCCCCGGGACAGAATAATGAAAAACTGTTTTTT; CDR3 protein: CASSSPGQNNEKLFF
V gene: TRBV6-6; J gene: TRBJ1-1; D gene: NA; clone size: NA; CDR3 DNA: TGTGCCAGCAGTCAAACCTCGGCCGCCTTCGGGATGAACACTGAAGCTTTCTTT; CDR3 protein: CASSQTSAAFGMNTEAFF
V gene: TRBV6-5; J gene: TRBJ2-7; D gene: TRBD1; clone size: NA; CDR3 DNA: TGTGCCAGCAGTTCACAATCCGGGACAGGGAGAAACGAGCAGTACTTC; CDR3 protein: CASSSQSGTGRNEQYF
V gene: TRBV10-2; J gene: TRBJ1-3; D gene: TRBD1; clone size: NA; CDR3 DNA: TGCGCCAGCAGTGACTACAGGGGTACCTCTGGAAACACCATATATTTT; CDR3 protein: CASSDYRGTSGNTIYF
V gene: TRBV6-1; J gene: TRBJ2-7; D gene: NA; clone size: NA; CDR3 DNA: TGTGCCAGCAGTGATTCCGTGAACTACGAGCAGTACTTC; CDR3 protein: CASSDSVNYEQYF
V gene: TRBV6-5; J gene: TRBJ1-5; D gene: NA; clone size: few; CDR3 DNA: TGTGCCAGCAGTTCACAGGGTCGGGGCAATCAGCCCCAGCATTTT; CDR3 protein: CASSSQGRGNQPQHF
V gene: TRBV6-5; J gene: TRBJ1-5; D gene: TRBD1; clone size: NA; CDR3 DNA: TGTGCCAGCACTAAAGACAGGGTGCATCAGCCCCAGCATTTT; CDR3 protein: CASTKDRVHQPQHF
V gene: TRBV7-2; J gene: TRBJ2-1; D gene: NA; clone size: NA; CDR3 DNA: TGTGCCAGCAGTTTCGGGTTGAATGAGCAGTTCTTC; CDR3 protein: CASSFGLNEQFF
V gene: TRBV6-5; J gene: TRBJ1-5; D gene: NA; clone size: NA; CDR3 DNA: TGTGCCAGCAGTTATTCCAGGGGTATAGGTCAGCCCCAGCATTTT; CDR3 protein: CASSYSRGIGQPQHF
V gene: TRBV29-1; J gene: TRBJ2-5; D gene: TRBD2; clone size: NA; CDR3 DNA: TGCAGCGCTAGAGCGGGAGGCCGGGAGACCCAGTACTTC; CDR3 protein: CSARAGGRETQYF
V gene: TRBV6-1; J gene: TRBJ1-2; D gene: NA; clone size: NA; CDR3 DNA: TGTGCCAGCAGTGAACGGGCAGGTTTATGGTATGGCTACACCTTC; CDR3 protein: CASSERAGLWYGYTF
V gene: TRBV6-5; J gene: TRBJ1-2; D gene: TRBD1; clone size: NA; CDR3 DNA: TGTGCCAGCAGTTTCTTACAGGGGGAGGATGGCTACACCTTC; CDR3 protein: CASSFLQGEDGYTF
V gene: TRBV19; J gene: TRBJ1-5; D gene: NA; clone size: NA; CDR3 DNA: TGTGCCAGTAGTGCGGGGGCCTATAGCAATCAGCCCCAGCATTTT; CDR3 protein: CASSAGAYSNQPQHF
V gene: TRBV19; J gene: TRBJ1-5; D gene: NA; clone size: few; CDR3 DNA: TGTGCCAGTAGTTCGAGGGGCAGGGGTCAGCCCCAGCATTTT; CDR3 protein: CASSSRGRGQPQHF
V gene: TRBV15; J gene: TRBJ1-5; D gene: TRBD1; clone size: NA; CDR3 DNA: TGTGCCACCAGAGACAGGGAAACTCGCCCAGATCAGCCCCAGCATTTT; CDR3 protein: CATRDRETRPDQPQHF
V gene: TRBV20-1; J gene: TRBJ1-2; D gene: TRBD1; clone size: NA; CDR3 DNA: TGCAGTGCTAGTAGCGACAGGGGAGCTAACTATGGCTACACCTTC; CDR3 protein: CSASSDRGANYGYTF
V gene: TRBV6-5; J gene: TRBJ2-5; D gene: NA; clone size: NA; CDR3 DNA: TGTGCCAGCAGCCCCCGCAGAGAGACCCAGTACTTC; CDR3 protein: CASSPRRETQYF
V gene: TRBV10-3; J gene: TRBJ1-3; D gene: NA; clone size: once; CDR3 DNA: TGTGCCATCAGTGATCCCCAGCGCTCTGGAAACACCATATATTTT; CDR3 protein: CAISDPQRSGNTIYF
V gene: TRBV27; J gene: TRBJ2-7; D gene: NA; clone size: NA; CDR3 DNA: TGTGCCAGCAGTTCGGGTACAGTCTACGAGCAGTACTTC; CDR3 protein: CASSSGTVYEQYF